The 10 T cell receptor beta chains below come from one sample, sequenced in a study of blood T cell repertoires in COVID-19. TCRdb keeps only in-frame clones here, not all; method: immunoSEQ multiplex PCR. The data contain fewer than 500,000 clones, around 87% of them singletons. Sequenced: PBMCs or T cells enriched from blood (not recorded which). The receptors originated from a woman aged 18-35 years who had recovered from COVID-19.

The chain joins TRBV3-1 (or the pseudogene TRBV3-2) to TRBJ2-1; D perhaps matches TRBD1 (6 bases). Per the germline V gene, CDR1 is LGHDT and CDR2 is YNNKEL (reference sequence). The V end lost 3 bases, the J end lost 8 bases, and 8 bases lay between the germline ends. There are 12 residues in the CDR3. CDR3 DNA sequence: TGTGCCAGCAGCCATCGACAGGATGAGCAGTTCTTC. Residues: CASSHRQDEQFF.

The rearrangement links TRBV4-2 to TRBJ2-7, with 9 positions matching TRBD2. CDR3 length: 18 residues. The V segment lost 3 bases and the J segment 1 base; nucleotides outside the gene matches: 13. Germline lookup yields CDR1 LGHNA and CDR2 YNFKEQ. The CDR3 DNA follows: TGTGCCAGCAGCCATTACGAGAGCCTAGCGGGGCGATCCTACGAGCAGTACTTC. Translation gives CASSHYESLAGRSYEQYF.

This rearrangement joins TRBV7-9 to TRBJ1-1, with D perhaps TRBD1 (5 bases). V was shortened by 5 bases and J by 0 bases, with 13 bases between the two germline ends. This CDR3 has 15 amino acids. Germline V gives CDR1 SEHNR, CDR2 FQNEAQ (reference sequence). Here the CDR3 DNA reads TGTGCCAGCAGCCGCCCATCAGGGATGAACACTGAAGCTTTCTTT. This sequence encodes CASSRPSGMNTEAFF. The variable domain in full, completed from reference TRBV7-9 and TRBJ1-1, reads DTGVSQNPRHKITKRGQNVTFRCDPISEHNRLYWYRQTLGQGPEFLTYFQNEAQLEKSRLLSDRFSAERPKGSFSTLEIQRTEQGDSAMYLCASSRPSGMNTEAFFGQGTRLTVV.

The J gene is TRBJ1-1, the V gene TRBV18; no firm D call. The CDR3 spans 13 residues. Trimming removed 5 bases from V and 4 bases from J, with 11 bases in between. The germline CDR1 and CDR2 sequences are KGHSH and LQKENI. The CDR3 loop reads CASSDLRSTEAFF. Written as DNA, the CDR3 is TGTGCCAGCTCAGATCTGAGGAGCACTGAAGCTTTCTTT.

This clone came up a few times. The chain couples TRBV11-2 to TRBJ1-2, with D unresolved. Looked up from germline, CDR1 is SGHAT and CDR2 is FQNNGV. With 4 bases removed from V and 7 bases from J, the gap between germline ends came to 10 bases. The CDR3 has 12 residues. CDR3 nucleotides: TGTGCCAGCAGCTCTAACGATTTTGGCTACACCTTC. Its protein product is CASSSNDFGYTF.

The CDR3 sequence is CASILGQVNTEAFF. In DNA, the CDR3 is TGTGCCAGCATCCTTGGACAGGTGAACACTGAAGCTTTCTTT. The chain recombines TRBV5-5 with TRBJ1-1; TRBD1 aligns across 7 bases. Germline CDR1 is SGHKS and CDR2 is YYEKEE (reference sequence). J was trimmed by 0 bases and V by 6 bases; bases with no gene match: 5. This CDR3 region has 14 residues.

The chain employs TRBV10-2 and TRBJ1-2; D remains ambiguous. Germline assignment: CDR1 WSHSY and CDR2 SAAADI. Trimming shortened V by 4 bases and J by 0 bases, and 9 bases separated the two germline ends. There are 14 residues in the CDR3. The CDR3 is CASSGRATNYGYTF. Here the CDR3 DNA reads TGCGCCAGCAGTGGGCGGGCAACTAACTATGGCTACACCTTC.

The chain joins TRBV19 to TRBJ1-2; unclear D gene. Per germline, CDR1 LNHDA and CDR2 SQIVND (reference sequence). The V end lost 5 bases, the J end lost 0 bases, and 19 bases lay between the germline ends. The length of the CDR3 is 17 residues. The CDR3 sequence is CASSRGSFAEANYGYTF. The CDR3 bases are TGTGCCAGTAGTCGCGGATCCTTCGCAGAGGCTAACTATGGCTACACCTTC.

The V call is TRBV30, the J call TRBJ1-2; 12 bases are a match to TRBD1. The V gene's germline CDR1 is GTSNPN and CDR2 SVGIG (reference sequence). The CDR3 contains 14 residues. J gave up 8 bases and V 5 bases, and 9 bases lay outside the gene matches. Here the CDR3 reads CAWEDGTGGAGYTF. As DNA, the CDR3 is TGTGCCTGGGAAGATGGGACAGGGGGCGCGGGCTACACCTTC.

The J gene is TRBJ1-1, the V gene TRBV5-1; weak D call: TRBD1 (6 bases). The CDR3 runs to 14 residues. Trimming took off 6 bases at V and 5 bases at J, with 17 bases between the two ends. The V gene's germline CDR1 is SGHRS and CDR2 YFSETQ. The CDR3: CASTAGGGETEAFF. The CDR3, as DNA: TGCGCCAGCACCGCGGGGGGGGGCGAAACTGAAGCTTTCTTT.